These T cell receptor beta chains were read from a single sample in a study of CD8 T cells in Susac syndrome. A single record per CDR3 protein comes from TCRdb applying MiXCR to the immunoSEQ multiplex PCR reads. The table includes about 170,000 distinct CDR3 sequences, 93% detected once. The sequenced sample consisted of CD4+ T cells from PBMCs. These receptors originate from a human donor with multiple sclerosis. Each CDR3 is given with its conserved first and last residue. The D gene is left open where the match is weak. Not every row has a clone size; where given, it reads once, few, many or a size class.

j_call clone_size v_call cdr3_length d_call cdr3_nt cdr3_aa
TRBJ2-3 few TRBV4-3 13 - TGTGCTAGCAGCCCTGGGGGGACAGATACGCAGTATTTT CASSPGGTDTQYF
TRBJ1-5 - TRBV12-3/TRBV12-4 15 - TGTGCCAGCAGTTTAACTCAGTTTAGCAATCAGCCCCAGCATTTT CASSLTQFSNQPQHF
TRBJ2-5 - TRBV3-1 13 - TGTGCCAGCAGCCGGGAAGAGGTAAAGACCCAGTACTTC CASSREEVKTQYF
TRBJ1-1 - TRBV9 14 - TGTGCCAGCAGCGTTCGGGCCCGGAACACTGAAGCTTTCTTT CASSVRARNTEAFF
TRBJ2-1 - TRBV5-1 17 TRBD2 TGCGCCAGCAGCCAGAGTGGTGGCGGGAGCTCCTACAATGAGCAGTTCTTC CASSQSGGGSSYNEQFF
TRBJ2-5 - TRBV20-1 13 - TGCAGTGCTAGGACAAGCTTCCAAGAGACCCAGTACTTC CSARTSFQETQYF
TRBJ2-5 - TRBV4-2 14 TRBD2 TGTGCCAGCAGCCAAGAGACTAGCGGGGGGTCCCAGTACTTC CASSQETSGGSQYF
TRBJ1-1 - TRBV29-1 15 - TGCAGCGTTGATGGGTTAGCGCGGGGGCTCGGTGAAGCTTTCTTT CSVDGLARGLGEAFF
TRBJ1-4 - TRBV20-1 14 - TGCAGTGCGGGCGCGGCCGGGGTTGCGGAAAAACTGTTTTTT CSAGAAGVAEKLFF
TRBJ2-3 - TRBV7-9 16 - TGTGCCAGCAGCTCACCTTGGGGGTCTAGCACAGATACGCAGTATTTT CASSSPWGSSTDTQYF
TRBJ2-3 - TRBV5-1 14 TRBD1 TGCGCCAGCAAACCGGGACAGGTCTCAGATACGCAGTATTTT CASKPGQVSDTQYF
TRBJ2-2 few TRBV19 16 TRBD1 TGTGCCAGTAGGCCGCGGACAGGGGGCTACACCGGGGAGCTGTTTTTT CASRPRTGGYTGELFF
TRBJ2-5 once TRBV28 16 TRBD1 TGTGCCAGCACTTCCACCCCCGGGACAGGTCAAGAGACCCAGTACTTC CASTSTPGTGQETQYF
TRBJ2-7 once TRBV6-5 13 - TGTGCCAGCAGCCGTAGCAGCCCATACGAGCAGTACTTC CASSRSSPYEQYF
TRBJ1-4 - TRBV20-1 14 - TGCAGTGCTAGAGGCCGCGCAACTAATGAAAAACTGTTTTTT CSARGRATNEKLFF
TRBJ1-2 - TRBV12-3/TRBV12-4 13 TRBD1 TGTGCCAGCAGTCCCTCGGGACAGGGTGGCTACACCTTC CASSPSGQGGYTF
TRBJ2-3 - TRBV5-1 16 TRBD2 TGCGCCAGCAGCTTGGGGGCTAGCGGGAGTAAGGATACGCAGTATTTT CASSLGASGSKDTQYF
TRBJ1-5 - TRBV6-5 17 - TGTGCCAGCAGTTACTCGATTCCCGGACGGGGCAATCAGCCCCAGCATTTT CASSYSIPGRGNQPQHF
TRBJ2-5 - TRBV5-1 15 TRBD1 TGCGCCAGCAGCTCTCCGACAGGGATTAGGGAGACCCAGTACTTC CASSSPTGIRETQYF
TRBJ1-2 - TRBV19 14 - TGTGCCAGTAGTATCGGGGGCGCCGGATCTGGCTACACCTTC CASSIGGAGSGYTF
TRBJ2-3 - TRBV7-2 14 - TGTGCCAGCAGCTCTCGGGGGTGGGCAGATACGCAGTATTTT CASSSRGWADTQYF
TRBJ1-2 - TRBV19 15 TRBD1 TGTGCCAGTAGGACGTACAGGGGGAGACTGGATGGCTACACCTTC CASRTYRGRLDGYTF
TRBJ2-1 - TRBV5-4 16 TRBD2 TGTGCCAGCAGCTCGGTCGGCGGACTAGCCTCGCGTGAGCAGTTCTTC CASSSVGGLASREQFF
TRBJ2-1 once TRBV12-3/TRBV12-4 15 TRBD2 TGTGCCAGCAGCCCTAGGGGCGGGAGTGTCGATGAGCAGTTCTTC CASSPRGGSVDEQFF
TRBJ1-3 - TRBV6-5 15 - TGTGCCAGCAGTTACTCGCGCAGGGCTGGAAACACCATATATTTT CASSYSRRAGNTIYF
TRBJ1-1 - TRBV5-1 14 TRBD1 TGCGCCAGCTTCCAGGGGGGGTTCGGGGCTGAAGCTTTCTTT CASFQGGFGAEAFF
TRBJ2-2 - TRBV7-6 14 TRBD1 TGTGCCAGCAGGGGGGGACAGGACACCGGGGAGCTGTTTTTT CASRGGQDTGELFF
TRBJ1-1 - TRBV12-3/TRBV12-4 14 TRBD1 TGTGCCAGCACCAGACGACAGGGACCCACTGAAGCTTTCTTT CASTRRQGPTEAFF
TRBJ2-5 - TRBV3-1 14 - TGTGCCAGCAGCCAAGCGGCTTTAGACGAGACCCAGTACTTC CASSQAALDETQYF
TRBJ2-3 - TRBV24-1 14 TRBD2 TGTGCCACCAGTGAGCGGGGGAGCACAGATACGCAGTATTTT CATSERGSTDTQYF
TRBJ1-4 - TRBV12-3/TRBV12-4 14 TRBD1 TGTGCCAGCAGAACAACAGGGGTAAATGAAAAACTGTTTTTT CASRTTGVNEKLFF
TRBJ2-3 - TRBV5-1 17 - TGCGCCAGCAACATTGGGACACAGGGAACTCTTGGAGATACGCAGTATTTT CASNIGTQGTLGDTQYF
TRBJ2-3 - TRBV3-1 15 TRBD2 TGTGCCAGCAGCCAAGTCCCCGCGGGAGGGCCCACGCAGTATTTT CASSQVPAGGPTQYF
TRBJ1-1 few TRBV19 14 TRBD1 TGTGCCAGTAGTACAGGGGGCGCCGACACTGAAGCTTTCTTT CASSTGGADTEAFF
TRBJ1-1 - TRBV12-3/TRBV12-4 15 TRBD1 TGTGCCAGCAGGTCAGGGGGCTCCATGAACACTGAAGCTTTCTTT CASRSGGSMNTEAFF
TRBJ2-7 - TRBV6-1 14 TRBD1 TGTGCCAGCAGCACGGACAGGGTTTCCTACGAGCAGTACTTC CASSTDRVSYEQYF
TRBJ2-5 - TRBV5-4 14 - TGTGCCAGCAGCTCCAGAGGGGTGCTTGAGACCCAGTACTTC CASSSRGVLETQYF
TRBJ2-7 - TRBV13 17 TRBD2 TGTGCCAGCTCGGGTGGACTAGCGGGGGGTTCTGTTTACGAGCAGTACTTC CASSGGLAGGSVYEQYF
TRBJ2-7 - TRBV7-9 15 TRBD1 TGTGCCAGCAGCTTTCGACAGGGGAGTACCTACGAGCAGTACTTC CASSFRQGSTYEQYF
TRBJ1-5 - TRBV24-1 13 - TGTGCCACCAGTGATTCCTCTTATCAGCCCCAGCATTTT CATSDSSYQPQHF
TRBJ2-5 - TRBV6-2/TRBV6-3 13 - TGTGCCAGCAGTTACTTGACCGGGGAGACCCAGTACTTC CASSYLTGETQYF
TRBJ1-6 - TRBV4-2 21 TRBD1 TGTGCCAGCAGCCAAACGGCCCGGGACAGCCGCTTTAGCTCCTATAATTCACCCCTCCACTTT CASSQTARDSRFSSYNSPLHF
TRBJ2-7 - TRBV27 14 - TGTGCCAGCAGTTCAAGACGGGCCTCCTACGAGCAGTACTTC CASSSRRASYEQYF
TRBJ2-7 once TRBV28 14 - TGTGCCAGCAGTTTGGAACAGAGCTCCTACGAGCAGTACTTC CASSLEQSSYEQYF
TRBJ1-1 - TRBV28 15 TRBD1 TGTGCCATCAAACAGGGGGCGGATGAAAGGGCTGAAGCTTTCTTT CAIKQGADERAEAFF